This TCR beta chain was sequenced in a study of T cells after yellow fever vaccination. The study, taken as a whole, reports: Abundant clonotypes from the bulk population could contaminate FACS-sorted repertoires.

Synthesis of TCR cDNA relied on 5'RACE template switching, which attached a universal primer site and UMIs. TCRdb re-called the 5' RACE reads through MiXCR, storing one row per CDR3 protein. This table has hundreds of thousands of distinct CDR3 sequences, just over 20% appearing once. V trimming: 0 bases; J trimming: 0 bases; junction bases outside the gene matches: 9. Germline V gives CDR1 MNHEY, CDR2 SVGEGT. The CDR3 consists of 20 residues. On this clonotype itself: Its antigen is undetermined.

This receptor was identified in a young man who received the YFV17D yellow fever vaccine. Sequencing used PBMCs, obtained approximately 22 days after the first yellow fever vaccination. V gene TRBV6-2 or TRBV6-3 combines with J gene TRBJ2-3, with 13 bases matching TRBD2. As DNA, the CDR3 is TGTGCCAGCAGTTACTCGGGACTAGCGGGGAGTATTTCGAGCACAGATACGCAGTATTTT. Translation: CASSYSGLAGSISSTDTQYF.